A selection of T cell receptor beta chains follows, all from one sample in a study of cytomegalovirus exposure and HLA in healthy donors. TCRdb keeps only in-frame clones here, not all; method: immunoSEQ multiplex PCR. The sample yields 55,000 to 75,000 clones, 70% to 75% seen once. The sample was PBMCs. Source of these receptors: a man younger than 40 in good health and CMV-seropositive. CDR3s leave out the opening cysteine and the closing phenylalanine or tryptophan. Fields, in order: clone size, V gene, J gene, CDR3 protein. The size entry is marked missing in some rows and otherwise reads once, few, many or a size class.

>few|TRBV7-3|TRBJ1-1
ASSSGGTEAF
>-|TRBV29-1|TRBJ2-7
SVDKGPGTDSYEQY
>-|TRBV28|TRBJ1-4
ARGTQTATNEKLF
>-|TRBV6-6|TRBJ1-1
ASSELRRVNTEAF
>-|TRBV14|TRBJ2-7
ASSQSKEQY
>once|TRBV28|TRBJ1-2
ASRRTGLGSRGYT
>few|TRBV29-1|TRBJ1-4
SVGQGNNEKLF
>few|TRBV6-5|TRBJ1-4
ASSYSRATNEKLF
>-|TRBV7-2|TRBJ2-7
ASSPLTFILAPYEQY
>-|TRBV9|TRBJ2-6
ASSVGHSGANVLT
>-|TRBV15|TRBJ2-6
ATSEIRSGANVLT
>-|TRBV18|TRBJ1-2
ASSPQGSDGYT
>-|TRBV30|TRBJ1-5
AWSAGPQGQPQH
>-|TRBV7-3|TRBJ2-3
ASSYGLAGGTDTQY
>once|TRBV5-8|TRBJ2-7
ASTIQGVTYEQY
>few|TRBV4-3|TRBJ1-2
ASSQDYQDMRGYGYT
>-|TRBV6-6|TRBJ1-2
ASSYSDRINGYT
>few|TRBV27|TRBJ2-7
ASSLTGLSYEQY
>-|TRBV7-2|TRBJ2-7
ASSLTLRTGSNEQY
>-|TRBV5-1|TRBJ1-1
ASSSDHRGQTEAF
>-|TRBV5-6|TRBJ1-5
ASSLRRGGSNQPQH
>-|TRBV6-5|TRBJ2-3
ASSPPGDTQY
>few|TRBV7-8|TRBJ2-1
ASSLARDGTGLF
>-|TRBV27|TRBJ2-6
ASSLSRGVASGANVLT
>-|TRBV28|TRBJ2-5
ASSLSAGQETQY
>-|TRBV7-2|TRBJ2-3
ASSPRVGGGTDTQY
>-|TRBV30|TRBJ1-3
AWSVPGGNSGANTIY
>-|TRBV5-4|TRBJ1-1
ASSRDRGRNTEAF
>-|TRBV9|TRBJ2-2
ASSLGQGVTGELF